The 23 T cell receptor beta chains below come from one sample, sequenced in a study of technical replicates of blood from a few donors. The method was immunoSEQ multiplex PCR; TCRdb's version includes in-frame clones alone and lacks a portion of them. Of tens of thousands of clones in the sample, roughly 92% were seen once. The specimen was T cells isolated from PBMCs. The source of these receptors is a human donor in good health.

The chain links TRBV4-1 to TRBJ2-1; 8 bases match TRBD1. Looked up from germline, CDR1 is MGHRA and CDR2 is YSYEKL. J lost 7 bases, V lost 1 base, and 6 bases had no gene match. The CDR3 covers 15 residues. The CDR3 coding sequence is TGCGCCAGCAGCCAAGGACAGGGGAGCGGGAATGAGCAGTTCTTC. This codes for CASSQGQGSGNEQFF.

The gene calls are TRBV5-6 and TRBJ2-3; 10 bases fit TRBD2. J lost 1 base, V lost 1 base, and 3 bases had no gene match. This CDR3 contains 16 residues. Germline loops: CDR1 SGHDT, CDR2 YYEEEE. CDR3 in DNA: TGTGCCAGCAGCTTGAGCCTAGCGGGGGGCACAGATACGCAGTATTTT. Its protein product is CASSLSLAGGTDTQYF.

The chain is built from TRBV19 and TRBJ2-1; D is possibly TRBD1 (6 bases). The CDR3 covers 13 residues. Germline lookup yields CDR1 LNHDA and CDR2 SQIVND (reference sequence). V was clipped by 2 bases and J by 8 bases, with 10 bases between them. CDR3 region: CASSIQGKDEQFF. The CDR3 DNA sequence: TGTGCCAGTAGTATACAGGGGAAGGATGAGCAGTTCTTC.

This clone has only a few counts. The chain carries TRBV5-1 and TRBJ1-4, with D maybe TRBD1 (5 bases). The CDR3 has 14 residues. Germline CDR1 is SGHRS and CDR2 is YFSETQ. V lost 3 bases, J lost 5 bases, and 11 bases lay in between. CDR3 sequence reads: CASSSGTVNEKLFF. Written as DNA, the CDR3 is TGCGCCAGCAGCTCGGGGACTGTAAATGAAAAACTGTTTTTT.

The chain couples TRBV27 to TRBJ1-2; possibly TRBD1 for D (6 bases). Trimming pared 5 bases from V and 4 bases from J, leaving 14 bases between. The germline V gene has CDR1 MNHEY and CDR2 SMNVEV (reference sequence). CDR3 length: 14 residues. The chain's CDR3 is CASSLYRASYGYTF. The CDR3 DNA sequence: TGTGCCAGCAGTCTATACAGGGCAAGCTATGGCTACACCTTC.

This chain's CDR3 is CASSSSGQGHGYTF. CDR3 nucleotide sequence: TGTGCCAGCAGCTCCTCGGGACAGGGCCATGGCTACACCTTC. This chain uses TRBV7-2 with TRBJ1-2, with TRBD1 matching 9 bases. The ends lost 4 bases at V and 6 bases at J; junction bases unmatched: 6. Germline V gene sequence: CDR1 SGHTA, CDR2 FQGNSA. The CDR3 spans 14 residues.

This rearrangement joins TRBV19 to TRBJ2-7, with 10 nucleotides matching TRBD1. J was trimmed by 3 bases and V by 5 bases; bases with no gene match: 4. The CDR3 spans 14 residues. Per germline, CDR1 LNHDA and CDR2 SQIVND (reference sequence). Written as DNA, the CDR3 is TGTGCCAGTAGTCCCCGGGACAGGGGCTACGAGCAGTACTTC. It translates to CASSPRDRGYEQYF.

This clone was counted once. The chain recombines TRBV7-9 with TRBJ2-1; 11 bases match TRBD2. The CDR3 loop spans 15 amino acids. The trim removed 7 bases at V and 2 bases at J, leaving 4 bases unmatched. CDR1 is SEHNR and CDR2 is FQNEAQ in the germline V gene (reference sequence). The CDR3 spells CASINSGRAYNEQFF. Written as DNA, the CDR3 is TGTGCCAGCATCAATAGCGGGAGGGCCTACAATGAGCAGTTCTTC.

The chain recombines TRBV2 with TRBJ2-7; perhaps TRBD1 as D (6 bases). Trimming left V 6 bases short and J 2 bases short, with 17 bases between. The CDR3 has 15 residues. CDR1 and CDR2 from the germline V gene are SNHLY and FYNNEI. The DNA for the CDR3 is TGTGCCAGCAGAGCCGGGACACAAATTACCTACGAGCAGTACTTC. Translated, it gives CASRAGTQITYEQYF.

J is TRBJ2-7 and V is TRBV5-4, with 9 nucleotides matching TRBD2. The CDR3 is 14 residues long. V trimming: 0 bases; J trimming: 3 bases; junction bases outside the gene matches: 1. CDR1 SGHNT and CDR2 YYREEE come from the germline V gene (reference sequence). The CDR3 reads CASSLGREGYEQYF. CDR3 in DNA: TGTGCCAGCAGCTTGGGGCGGGAGGGCTACGAGCAGTACTTC.

The V and J genes are TRBV28 and TRBJ1-5, with no clear D. V gave up 2 bases and J gave up 0 bases, with 14 bases separating them. The CDR3 is 17 residues long. Germline CDR1 and CDR2: MDHEN and SYDVKM. The CDR3 DNA reads as TGTGCCAGCAGTTTAGGGCCCGTTATGTATAGCAATCAGCCCCAGCATTTT. Translation: CASSLGPVMYSNQPQHF. The entire variable domain, with the rest obtained from reference TRBV28 and TRBJ1-5, is as follows: DVKVTQSSRYLVKRTGEKVFLECVQDMDHENMFWYRQDPGLGLRLIYFSYDVKMKEKGDIPEGYSVSREKKERFSLILESASTNQTSMYLCASSLGPVMYSNQPQHFGDGTRLSIL.

This chain links TRBV30 with TRBJ1-2, with a tentative D call TRBD1 (6 bases). The V and J ends lost 0 bases and 3 bases respectively, with 8 bases between them. The CDR3 covers 13 residues. The V gene's germline CDR1 is GTSNPN and CDR2 SVGIG (reference sequence). CDR3 in amino acids: CAWSVQGDYGYTF. CDR3 DNA sequence: TGTGCCTGGAGTGTACAGGGAGACTATGGCTACACCTTC. The full variable domain, completed using reference TRBV30 and TRBJ1-2, is SQTIHQWPATLVQPVGSPLSLECTVEGTSNPNLYWYRQAAGRGLQLLFYSVGIGQISSEVPQNLSASRPQDRQFILSSKKLLLSDSGFYLCAWSVQGDYGYTFGSGTRLTVV.

Only a few counts were recorded for this clone. The rearrangement joins TRBV10-3 to TRBJ2-7; 11 nucleotides line up with TRBD2. Germline-derived CDR1 and CDR2 are ENHRY and SYGVKD. The junction had 5 bases not matched to a gene; V was cut back by 3 bases and J by 1 base. CDR3 length: 16 amino acids. CDR3 sequence: CAISELAGARSYEQYF. The CDR3 DNA reads as TGTGCCATCAGTGAACTAGCGGGAGCAAGGTCCTACGAGCAGTACTTC.

The V gene is TRBV7-3, the J gene TRBJ1-2; TRBD1 agrees at 9 bases. Germline assignment: CDR1 SGHTA and CDR2 FQGTGA. The CDR3 is 13 amino acids. V dropped 5 bases and J dropped 7; count of bases not matched to a gene: 5. The CDR3 DNA sequence: TGTGCCAGCAGCCCCGGACAGGGGTTTGGCTACACCTTC. Protein: CASSPGQGFGYTF.

The CDR3 reads CASRTNIDQPQHF. Written as DNA, the CDR3 is TGTGCCAGCAGAACAAACATCGATCAGCCCCAGCATTTT. The rearrangement links TRBV6-5 to TRBJ1-5; the D is unclear. The CDR3 extends over 13 amino acids. Germline V gives CDR1 MNHEY, CDR2 SVGAGI. The V and J ends lost 6 bases and 5 bases respectively, with 11 bases between them.

The V gene is TRBV19, the J gene TRBJ1-2; no clear D gene. This CDR3 has 14 residues. V was trimmed by 7 bases and J by 2 bases, leaving 14 bases between them. From germline, CDR1 is LNHDA and CDR2 SQIVND (reference sequence). The CDR3 DNA sequence: TGTGCCAGTACACCCTTATCAGGCAACTATGGCTACACCTTC. Translating gives CASTPLSGNYGYTF.

The chain combines TRBV5-1 with TRBJ2-5, with 8 bases lining up with TRBD2. V lost 3 bases to trimming and J lost 1 base; unmatched junction nucleotides: 2. The CDR3 is made up of 14 amino acids. Germline V gene data show CDR1 as SGHRS and CDR2 as YFSETQ. The CDR3 nucleotides read TGCGCCAGCAGCTCTGGGACTAGCCAAGAGACCCAGTACTTC. Translating gives CASSSGTSQETQYF.

V and J are TRBV9 and TRBJ2-5, with D possibly being TRBD2 (7 bases). The CDR3 covers 15 residues. Trimming stripped 2 bases from V and 2 bases from J, with 13 bases between. Germline CDR1 and CDR2: SGDLS and YYNGEE. The CDR3 protein is CASSVIEGGQETQYF. In nucleotides, the CDR3 is TGTGCCAGCAGCGTCATAGAGGGGGGGCAAGAGACCCAGTACTTC.

CDR3 DNA: TGTGCCAGCAGTTTAGCGTTATACAATGAGCAGTTCTTC. It is translated as CASSLALYNEQFF. The chain employs TRBV28 and TRBJ2-1; D is unresolved. The CDR3 runs 13 residues. Germline CDR1 and CDR2: MDHEN and SYDVKM. Trimming cost V 2 bases and J 4 bases, with 6 bases left between them. The complete variable domain, with remaining parts taken from reference TRBV28 and TRBJ2-1, reads DVKVTQSSRYLVKRTGEKVFLECVQDMDHENMFWYRQDPGLGLRLIYFSYDVKMKEKGDIPEGYSVSREKKERFSLILESASTNQTSMYLCASSLALYNEQFFGPGTRLTVL.

The chain carries TRBV2 and TRBJ2-3, with D tentatively TRBD2 (6 bases). In germline, CDR1 is SNHLY, CDR2 FYNNEI. This CDR3 region has 14 residues. Trimming took 6 bases from V and 2 from J, leaving 12 bases between them. The CDR3 coding sequence is TGTGCCAGCAGGACGGACTATTACACAGATACGCAGTATTTT. Translation: CASRTDYYTDTQYF.

The CDR3, as DNA: TGCAGCGTTTGGCGGGGTCGTGCTGAGGAGACCCAGTACTTC. Residues: CSVWRGRAEETQYF. The genes are TRBV29-1 and TRBJ2-5; a possible D gene is TRBD2 (6 bases). This CDR3 is built from 14 residues. Trimming cost V 5 bases and J 5 bases, with 18 bases left between them. Germline V lookup: CDR1 SQVTM, CDR2 ANQGSEA.

The V gene is TRBV27, the J gene TRBJ1-5; D unresolved. Germline V gene lookup returns CDR1 MNHEY and CDR2 SMNVEV (reference sequence). CDR3 length: 13 residues. The germline V and J ends were trimmed by 6 bases and 4 bases, with 10 bases remaining between them. Here the CDR3 DNA reads TGTGCCAGCAGCTCTTTATTAAATCAGCCCCAGCATTTT. This translates into CASSSLLNQPQHF.

The J gene is TRBJ2-1, the V gene TRBV4-1; maybe TRBD2 (5 bases). The CDR3 runs to 14 residues. The germline V gene encodes CDR1 MGHRA and CDR2 YSYEKL. Deletions cut 0 bases from V and 10 bases from J, with 13 bases between. The CDR3 DNA is TGCGCCAGCAGCCAAGATAGCGTGAAAAGAGAGCAGTTCTTC. This sequence encodes CASSQDSVKREQFF.